One and the same sample provided the 24 T cell receptor beta chains below, sequenced in a study of blood T cell repertoires in COVID-19. The method was immunoSEQ multiplex PCR; TCRdb's version includes in-frame clones alone and lacks a portion of them. The sample records some 340,000 clones, 90% to 95% being singletons. Sequencing was performed on PBMCs or T cells enriched from blood (not recorded which). The receptor source for this set is a woman in her 30s who had been exposed to COVID-19.

This clone was recorded once. The V and J genes are TRBV19 and TRBJ1-2, with D tentatively TRBD1 (6 bases). Trimming removed 4 bases from V and 2 bases from J, with 17 bases in between. CDR1 is LNHDA, CDR2 SQIVND, per germline (reference sequence). CDR3 length: 16 residues. The CDR3 sequence is CASSKGTGSANYGYTF. The CDR3 DNA sequence: TGTGCCAGTAGTAAAGGAACAGGGTCAGCGAACTATGGCTACACCTTC.

Written as DNA, the CDR3 is TGTGCCAGCAGCTTAAGACAGGCGATTACCTTC. It encodes CASSLRQAITF. The chain employs TRBV11-1 and TRBJ1-2; TRBD1 might be the D (6 bases). The germline V gene encodes CDR1 SGHAT and CDR2 FQDESV (reference sequence). The CDR3 is 11 residues long. V shed 2 bases and J shed 14 bases, with 12 bases lying between them. Supplemented by reference TRBV11-1 and TRBJ1-2, the full variable domain reads EAEVAQSPRYKITEKSQAVAFWCDPISGHATLYWYRQILGQGPELLVQFQDESVVDDSQLPKDRFSAERLKGVDSTLKIQPAELGDSAMYLCASSLRQAITFGSGTRLTVV.

The chain uses TRBV19 and TRBJ1-2; no firm D call. CDR1 and CDR2 from the germline V gene are LNHDA and SQIVND (reference sequence). This CDR3 has 15 residues. V was clipped by 7 bases and J by 3 bases, with 18 bases between them. The CDR3 DNA reads TGTGCCAGTACCGAGACATCCCCTGGGCACTATGGCTACACCTTC. As protein: CASTETSPGHYGYTF.

This clone was seen just once. The gene calls are TRBV27 and TRBJ2-2; 10 bases map to TRBD2. The V gene end was trimmed by 5 bases and the J gene end by 5 bases; junction bases not matched to a gene: 8. CDR1 and CDR2 from the germline V gene are MNHEY and SMNVEV (reference sequence). The CDR3 has 16 residues. CDR3 nucleotide sequence: TGTGCCAGCAGTGACCCCCTAGCGGGGGAGACCGGGGAGCTGTTTTTT. This gives the protein CASSDPLAGETGELFF.

V and J are TRBV10-2 and TRBJ1-1; D not resolved. The ends were cut back, 8 bases at V and 0 bases at J, with 4 bases in the middle. Germline V gene lookup returns CDR1 WSHSY and CDR2 SAAADI. The CDR3 is 11 amino acids. The CDR3 is CASAVNTEAFF. In DNA, the CDR3 is TGCGCCAGCGCGGTGAACACTGAAGCTTTCTTT.

The genes are TRBV5-6 and TRBJ2-4; TRBD1 aligns across 8 bases. This CDR3 comprises 16 residues. CDR1 and CDR2 (germline): SGHDT, YYEEEE. Trimming took 4 bases from V and 1 from J; bases not matched to a gene: 7. The CDR3 DNA follows: TGTGCCAGCAGCCCCCGACAGGGGAAGGCCAAAAACATTCAGTACTTC. Protein: CASSPRQGKAKNIQYF. Variable domain in full (rest from reference TRBV5-6 and TRBJ2-4): DAGVTQSPTHLIKTRGQQVTLRCSPKSGHDTVSWYQQALGQGPQFIFQYYEEEERQRGNFPDRFSGHQFPNYSSELNVNALLLGDSALYLCASSPRQGKAKNIQYFGAGTRLSVL.

This chain connects TRBV15 to TRBJ1-2; tentative D call: TRBD1 (6 bases). This CDR3 region has 14 residues. In germline, CDR1 is LNHNV, CDR2 YYDKDF (reference sequence). V gave up 1 base and J gave up 3 bases, with 9 bases separating them. The CDR3 here is CATSRGAGDYGYTF. As DNA, the CDR3 is TGTGCCACCAGCAGAGGGGCAGGGGACTATGGCTACACCTTC. The complete variable domain, with remaining parts taken from reference TRBV15 and TRBJ1-2, reads DAMVIQNPRYQVTQFGKPVTLSCSQTLNHNVMYWYQQKSSQAPKLLFHYYDKDFNNEADTPDNFQSRRPNTSFCFLDIRSPGLGDTAMYLCATSRGAGDYGYTFGSGTRLTVV.

The chain joins TRBV4-3 to TRBJ1-6; 9 bases are a match to TRBD1. V was clipped by 0 bases and J by 6 bases; unmatched bases: 9. The CDR3 length is 18 residues. Germline V gives CDR1 LGHNA, CDR2 YSLEER. The CDR3 sequence: CASSQDNRGRRSNSPLHF. The CDR3 coding sequence is TGCGCCAGCAGCCAAGATAACAGGGGGCGAAGATCTAATTCACCCCTCCACTTT.

The chain couples TRBV5-4 to TRBJ1-2; TRBD1 matches at 9 bases. Germline loops: CDR1 SGHNT, CDR2 YYREEE (reference sequence). J gave up 5 bases and V 3 bases, and 8 bases lay outside the gene matches. CDR3 length: 15 residues. DNA of the CDR3: TGTGCCAGCAGCTCGTCCGGGACAGGGAGGTATGGCTACACCTTC. It encodes CASSSSGTGRYGYTF. The entire variable domain, with the rest obtained from reference TRBV5-4 and TRBJ1-2, is as follows: ETGVTQSPTHLIKTRGQQVTLRCSSQSGHNTVSWYQQALGQGPQFIFQYYREEENGRGNFPPRFSGLQFPNYSSELNVNALELDDSALYLCASSSSGTGRYGYTFGSGTRLTVV.

The chain combines TRBV5-1 with TRBJ2-7; possible D gene TRBD1, 5 bases. Germline values: CDR1 SGHRS, CDR2 YFSETQ. The CDR3 consists of 16 residues. V lost 4 bases and J 1 base, leaving 18 bases between the germline ends. CDR3 DNA sequence: TGCGCCAGCAGCCCGTTGGGGCAGGGTCTATCCTACGAGCAGTACTTC. This sequence encodes CASSPLGQGLSYEQYF.

The gene calls are TRBV5-4 and TRBJ2-2; 7 bases are a match to TRBD1. The CDR3 spans 15 residues. Germline V gives CDR1 SGHNT, CDR2 YYREEE (reference sequence). J lost 7 bases, V lost 3 bases, and 9 bases had no gene match. DNA of the CDR3: TGTGCCAGCAGCTACTGGGTAGGGGGCAGCGGGGAGCTGTTTTTT. This encodes CASSYWVGGSGELFF.

The genes are TRBV24-1 and TRBJ2-1, with 9 bases lining up with TRBD1. The V segment lost 2 bases and the J segment 8 bases; nucleotides outside the gene matches: 6. The germline gives CDR1 KGHDR, CDR2 SFDVKD. The CDR3 loop spans 15 amino acids. CDR3 bases: TGTGCCACCAGTGATTCCGGGACAGGGCGCGATGAGCAGTTCTTC. Translation gives CATSDSGTGRDEQFF.

This sequence joins TRBV6-1 and TRBJ1-5; the D is unclear. With 4 bases removed from V and 2 bases from J, the gap between germline ends came to 21 bases. This CDR3 contains 18 residues. Germline V CDR1 and CDR2: MNHNS, SASEGT. The CDR3 here is CASSGTLRTLAGNQPQHF. CDR3 DNA sequence: TGTGCCAGCAGTGGTACGTTAAGAACTTTAGCGGGCAATCAGCCCCAGCATTTT.

The rearrangement uses TRBV5-1 and TRBJ1-6, with a possible D match to TRBD1 (5 bases). This CDR3 is 17 amino acids long. Trimming pared 1 base from V and 5 bases from J, leaving 16 bases between. Looked up from germline, CDR1 is SGHRS and CDR2 is YFSETQ. The CDR3 loop reads CASSLQGLTYDNSPLHF. The CDR3 DNA follows: TGCGCCAGCAGCTTGCAGGGTCTAACCTACGATAATTCACCCCTCCACTTT.

The genes are TRBV5-4 and TRBJ1-2; D not resolved. The CDR3 spans 13 residues. The V end lost 3 bases, the J end lost 4 bases, and 10 bases lay between the germline ends. Germline CDR1 SGHNT, CDR2 YYREEE (reference sequence). CDR3 protein: CASSSPISYGYTF. DNA for the CDR3: TGTGCCAGCAGCTCACCAATTAGCTATGGCTACACCTTC.

V gene TRBV4-3 combines with J gene TRBJ1-5, with D possibly being TRBD1 (6 bases). V was shortened by 0 bases and J by 4 bases, with 19 bases between the two germline ends. The CDR3 is 18 amino acids. Per the germline V gene, CDR1 is LGHNA and CDR2 is YSLEER. The CDR3: CASSQDFAGEAVNQPQHF. Written as DNA, the CDR3 is TGCGCCAGCAGCCAAGATTTTGCAGGGGAAGCCGTAAATCAGCCCCAGCATTTT.

This clone is a singleton in its sample. The chain uses TRBV12-3 or TRBV12-4 and TRBJ1-2; 7 nucleotides match TRBD1. Trimming removed 6 bases from V and 5 bases from J; junction bases left unmatched: 6. This CDR3 region has 13 residues. The CDR3 bases are TGTGCCAGCAGGTCAACAGGGGCGTATGGCTACACCTTC. This gives the protein CASRSTGAYGYTF.

This sequence joins TRBV7-3 and TRBJ1-6, with TRBD1 matching over 8 bases. Looked up from germline, CDR1 is SGHTA and CDR2 is FQGTGA. Trimming took 5 bases from V and 8 from J; bases not matched to a gene: 8. The CDR3 length is 15 residues. CDR3: CASSHGQGWDSPLHF. The DNA of the CDR3 is TGTGCCAGCAGCCATGGACAGGGTTGGGATTCACCCCTCCACTTT.

Written as DNA, the CDR3 is TGTGCCAGTCACACCCAGGGGAGGGAGGCTGGAAACACCATATATTTT. Translation gives CASHTQGREAGNTIYF. This rearrangement joins TRBV19 to TRBJ1-3; a weak D match, TRBD1 (6 bases). The CDR3 sequence is 16 residues long. CDR1 is LNHDA and CDR2 is SQIVND in the germline V gene (reference sequence). V lost 8 bases, J lost 2 bases, and 19 bases lay in between.

The V call is TRBV5-1, the J call TRBJ1-1; no definite D call. Per germline, CDR1 SGHRS and CDR2 YFSETQ. The V end was cut by 0 bases, the J end by 5 bases, with 8 bases between. The CDR3 covers 13 residues. For the CDR3, the DNA is TGCGCCAGCAGCTTGGTCCGGCGGACTGAAGCTTTCTTT. It translates to CASSLVRRTEAFF. The variable domain in full, completed from reference TRBV5-1 and TRBJ1-1, reads KAGVTQTPRYLIKTRGQQVTLSCSPISGHRSVSWYQQTPGQGLQFLFEYFSETQRNKGNFPGRFSGRQFSNSRSEMNVSTLELGDSALYLCASSLVRRTEAFFGQGTRLTVV.

V and J are TRBV5-1 and TRBJ1-3, with 10 bases matching TRBD1. CDR1 and CDR2 from the germline V gene are SGHRS and YFSETQ. The V segment lost 3 bases and the J segment 2 bases; nucleotides outside the gene matches: 2. This CDR3 has 15 amino acids. CDR3 loop: CASSSGTGAGNTIYF. CDR3 bases: TGCGCCAGCAGCTCCGGGACAGGGGCTGGAAACACCATATATTTT. Full variable domain (rest looked up from reference TRBV5-1 and TRBJ1-3): KAGVTQTPRYLIKTRGQQVTLSCSPISGHRSVSWYQQTPGQGLQFLFEYFSETQRNKGNFPGRFSGRQFSNSRSEMNVSTLELGDSALYLCASSSGTGAGNTIYFGEGSWLTVV.

The chain is built from TRBV9 and TRBJ2-1; no reliable D call. This CDR3 contains 15 residues. Per the germline V gene, CDR1 is SGDLS and CDR2 is YYNGEE. V lost 4 bases, J lost 0 bases, and 11 bases lay in between. The CDR3 sequence: CASSTRPGSYNEQFF. CDR3 in DNA: TGTGCCAGCAGCACCCGACCGGGCTCCTACAATGAGCAGTTCTTC.

The chain employs TRBV5-1 and TRBJ1-2; 9 positions agree with TRBD1. The trim removed 4 bases at V and 7 bases at J, leaving 8 bases unmatched. Germline CDR1 and CDR2: SGHRS and YFSETQ. CDR3 length: 14 amino acids. The CDR3 region is CASSALQGAGGYTF. In DNA, the CDR3 is TGCGCCAGCAGCGCGCTACAGGGGGCGGGTGGCTACACCTTC.

This clone was observed a handful of times. V usage is TRBV7-9 and J usage is TRBJ1-4; D is uncertain. The germline V gene has CDR1 SEHNR and CDR2 FQNEAQ (reference sequence). V shed 1 base and J shed 8 bases, with 11 bases lying between them. CDR3 length: 14 amino acids. CDR3 in DNA: TGTGCCAGCAGCTTAGGAGGGAGACTCGAAAAACTGTTTTTT. It codes for CASSLGGRLEKLFF. Drawing the rest from reference TRBV7-9 and TRBJ1-4, the complete variable domain is DTGVSQNPRHKITKRGQNVTFRCDPISEHNRLYWYRQTLGQGPEFLTYFQNEAQLEKSRLLSDRFSAERPKGSFSTLEIQRTEQGDSAMYLCASSLGGRLEKLFFGSGTQLSVL.